The 29 T cell receptor beta chains presented below share a single source sample, sequenced in a study of blood T cell repertoires in COVID-19. Data came from immunoSEQ multiplex PCR; TCRdb stores just in-frame clones and leaves some out. The repertoire consists of under 250,000 clones, with about 91% occurring once and the leading ten covering under 5.5%. The sequenced material came from peripheral blood. These receptors originate from a middle-aged woman with acute or convalescent COVID-19.

The chain couples TRBV11-2 to TRBJ2-4, with TRBD1 as a possible D gene (7 bases). Germline assignment: CDR1 SGHAT and CDR2 FQNNGV. V shed 0 bases and J shed 7 bases, with 13 bases lying between them. The CDR3 runs 15 residues. The CDR3 nucleotides are TGTGCCAGCAGCTTAGAGCGGGCAGGGGGGAACATTCAGTACTTC. Its translation is CASSLERAGGNIQYF. Variable domain in full (rest from reference TRBV11-2 and TRBJ2-4): EAGVAQSPRYKIIEKRQSVAFWCNPISGHATLYWYQQILGQGPKLLIQFQNNGVVDDSQLPKDRFSAERLKGVDSTLKIQPAKLEDSAVYLCASSLERAGGNIQYFGAGTRLSVL.

This clone was picked up a small number of times. CDR3 residues: CASSPGQGNSPLHF. CDR3 nucleotides: TGTGCCAGCAGCCCAGGACAGGGGAATTCACCCCTCCACTTT. The chain couples TRBV13 to TRBJ1-6; 9 bases line up with TRBD1. This CDR3 is 14 amino acids long. Germline assignment: CDR1 PRHDT and CDR2 FYEKMQ (reference sequence). Trimming cost V 5 bases and J 7 bases; bases outside gene matches: 3.

The chain carries TRBV25-1 and TRBJ1-3; D is uncertain. In germline, CDR1 is MGHDK, CDR2 SYGVNS. The V gene lost 7 bases and the J gene lost 0 bases, with 13 bases spanning the gap. The length of the CDR3 is 15 residues. The CDR3 nucleotides read TGTGCCAGCAACCCGGACGGGGACTCTGGAAACACCATATATTTT. Translation gives CASNPDGDSGNTIYF.

The rearrangement links TRBV18 to TRBJ2-1; TRBD2 matches 8 bases. Trimming removed 3 bases from V and 2 bases from J; junction bases left unmatched: 6. CDR1 and CDR2 from the germline V gene are KGHSH and LQKENI. The CDR3 loop spans 16 amino acids. The CDR3 loop reads CASSPELAATYNEQFF. DNA for the CDR3: TGTGCCAGCTCACCGGAACTAGCGGCAACCTACAATGAGCAGTTCTTC.

This chain uses TRBV7-7 with TRBJ2-2, with 8 bases that match TRBD1. The germline CDR1 and CDR2 sequences are SSHAT and FNYEAQ (reference sequence). Unmatched junction bases numbered 2, after V lost 5 bases and J lost 0 bases. The CDR3 loop spans 15 amino acids. CDR3 DNA sequence: TGTGCCAGCAGCAAGGGACAGGCGAACACCGGGGAGCTGTTTTTT. Translated: CASSKGQANTGELFF.

The CDR3 DNA sequence: TGCGCCAGCAGCCAAGATAGTTCGGATCTTGGGAGTCAGCCCCAGCATTTT. Residues: CASSQDSSDLGSQPQHF. The rearrangement links TRBV4-1 to TRBJ1-5, with D hard to call. CDR3 size: 17 residues. Trimming pared 0 bases from V and 6 bases from J, leaving 18 bases between. From germline, CDR1 is MGHRA and CDR2 YSYEKL.

J is TRBJ1-5 and V is TRBV6-1; D is unresolved. CDR3 length: 13 residues. CDR1 and CDR2 (germline): MNHNS, SASEGT. With 2 bases removed from V and 3 bases from J, the gap between germline ends came to 5 bases. The chain's CDR3 is CASSERNNQPQHF. In DNA form, the CDR3 reads TGTGCCAGCAGTGAACGTAACAATCAGCCCCAGCATTTT.

This chain connects TRBV7-2 to TRBJ1-1; D possibly corresponds to TRBD1 (5 bases). This CDR3 is 14 amino acids long. Germline V CDR1 and CDR2: SGHTA, FQGNSA. The V end was cut by 5 bases, the J end by 4 bases, with 14 bases between. CDR3 in DNA: TGTGCCAGCAGCCCACGGGGGGAGAGCACTGAAGCTTTCTTT. Protein sequence: CASSPRGESTEAFF.

The V and J genes are TRBV7-8 and TRBJ2-1; D may be TRBD2 (6 bases). Germline values: CDR1 SGHVS, CDR2 FQNEAQ. This CDR3 region has 16 residues. V gave up 2 bases and J gave up 4 bases, with 15 bases separating them. For the CDR3, the DNA is TGTGCCAGCAGCTTAACGTTCGGAGGGCTTTACAATGAGCAGTTCTTC. Its protein is CASSLTFGGLYNEQFF.

The V and J genes are TRBV9 and TRBJ1-3; TRBD1 matches 12 bases. The CDR3 loop spans 17 amino acids. From germline, CDR1 is SGDLS and CDR2 YYNGEE. The ends lost 3 bases at V and 3 bases at J; junction bases unmatched: 7. The CDR3 protein is CASSDGDRGPSGNTIYF. The CDR3 nucleotides read TGTGCCAGCAGCGACGGGGACAGGGGGCCAAGTGGAAACACCATATATTTT.

The genes are TRBV7-7 and TRBJ2-3, with 11 positions matching TRBD2. CDR1 is SSHAT, CDR2 FNYEAQ, per germline (reference sequence). The CDR3 is 16 residues long. The V and J ends lost 4 bases and 2 bases, in that order; junction bases with no gene match: 5. CDR3 amino acids: CASSSLAGGITDTQYF. CDR3 sequence (DNA): TGTGCCAGCAGCTCCTTAGCGGGGGGGATCACAGATACGCAGTATTTT.

This clone was found a few times. V is TRBV6-5 and J is TRBJ1-3; D not certain. The V gene lost 10 bases and the J gene lost 0 bases, with 13 bases spanning the gap. This CDR3 contains 14 residues. Germline lookup yields CDR1 MNHEY and CDR2 SVGAGI. The CDR3 nucleotides are TGTGCCACCCAATGGGAGAGCTCTGGAAACACCATATATTTT. Translated, it gives CATQWESSGNTIYF.

The chain combines TRBV5-8 with TRBJ1-1; D possibly corresponds to TRBD1 (5 bases). The CDR3 extends over 16 amino acids. Trimming stripped 3 bases from V and 0 bases from J, with 15 bases between. CDR1 SGHTS and CDR2 YDEGEE come from the germline V gene. In DNA, the CDR3 is TGTGCCAGCAGCTCAGGGTTCAGCTCGATGAACACTGAAGCTTTCTTT. This sequence encodes CASSSGFSSMNTEAFF.

The chain uses TRBV3-1 (or the pseudogene TRBV3-2) and TRBJ1-4; D not resolved. Germline lookup yields CDR1 LGHDT and CDR2 YNNKEL (reference sequence). CDR3 size: 15 residues. V was cut by 0 bases and J by 7 bases, with 12 bases left in between. The CDR3 protein is CASSQDAGEREKLFF. The CDR3 DNA reads TGTGCCAGCAGCCAAGATGCGGGCGAACGTGAAAAACTGTTTTTT.

V usage is TRBV3-1 (or the pseudogene TRBV3-2) and J usage is TRBJ1-1; perhaps TRBD1 as D (5 bases). The V gene's germline CDR1 is LGHDT and CDR2 YNNKEL (reference sequence). V lost 4 bases and J 4 bases, leaving 13 bases between the germline ends. The CDR3 spans 14 residues. This CDR3 reads CASSPSGGGTEAFF. The CDR3 DNA is TGTGCCAGCAGCCCCTCGGGGGGGGGCACTGAAGCTTTCTTT.

CDR3 sequence: CASSVVPGNYGYTF. CDR3 in DNA: TGTGCCAGCAGCGTAGTACCAGGGAACTATGGCTACACCTTC. The rearrangement joins TRBV9 to TRBJ1-2, with a tentative D call TRBD1 (5 bases). This CDR3 contains 14 residues. CDR1 is SGDLS, CDR2 YYNGEE, per germline. V was pared by 0 bases and J by 2 bases, with 8 bases between. The whole variable domain, remainder taken from reference TRBV9 and TRBJ1-2, is DSGVTQTPKHLITATGQRVTLRCSPRSGDLSVYWYQQSLDQGLQFLIQYYNGEERAKGNILERFSAQQFPDLHSELNLSSLELGDSALYFCASSVVPGNYGYTFGSGTRLTVV.

The genes are TRBV6-5 and TRBJ2-2; TRBD1 is a possible D gene (6 bases). Germline assignment: CDR1 MNHEY and CDR2 SVGAGI. V lost 4 bases to trimming and J lost 0 bases, with 9 bases between them. The CDR3 has 15 amino acids. In nucleotides, the CDR3 is TGTGCCAGCAGTTCCGGGACAACGAACACCGGGGAGCTGTTTTTT. Protein product: CASSSGTTNTGELFF.

The chain couples TRBV7-2 to TRBJ1-3; D ambiguous. Germline V gene sequence: CDR1 SGHTA, CDR2 FQGNSA. CDR3 length: 17 amino acids. V was trimmed by 5 bases and J by 1 base, leaving 18 bases between them. The DNA for the CDR3 is TGTGCCAGCAGCCCAAGGGCGGGAAGAGGATCTGGAAACACCATATATTTT. Translation: CASSPRAGRGSGNTIYF. Supplemented by reference TRBV7-2 and TRBJ1-3, the full variable domain reads GAGVSQSPSNKVTEKGKDVELRCDPISGHTALYWYRQSLGQGLEFLIYFQGNSAPDKSGLPSDRFSAERTGGSVSTLTIQRTQQEDSAVYLCASSPRAGRGSGNTIYFGEGSWLTVV.

The chain links TRBV19 to TRBJ1-1; TRBD1 aligns across 7 bases. Germline V CDR1 and CDR2: LNHDA, SQIVND (reference sequence). V lost 5 bases and J lost 0; bases outside the gene matches: 3. CDR3 length equals 14 residues. CDR3 DNA sequence: TGTGCCAGTAGTGGCGACAGGGTGAACACTGAAGCTTTCTTT. It codes for CASSGDRVNTEAFF.

The V call is TRBV5-1, the J call TRBJ2-2, with 12 bases aligning to TRBD2. Germline V gene lookup returns CDR1 SGHRS and CDR2 YFSETQ. This CDR3 is built from 18 residues. The V segment lost 2 bases and the J segment 0 bases; nucleotides outside the gene matches: 5. This CDR3 is CASSFPTSGGANTGELFF. In nucleotides, the CDR3 is TGCGCCAGCAGCTTCCCGACTAGCGGGGGAGCGAACACCGGGGAGCTGTTTTTT.

The chain uses TRBV6-1 and TRBJ1-2; 7 nucleotides line up with TRBD1. Germline CDR1 and CDR2: MNHNS and SASEGT. CDR3 size: 15 residues. The trim removed 2 bases at V and 4 bases at J, leaving 7 bases unmatched. The CDR3 bases are TGTGCCAGCAGTGAAATGAGGACAGGAAGCTATGGCTACACCTTC. It is translated as CASSEMRTGSYGYTF.

This chain links TRBV5-1 with TRBJ1-5; D is unclear. Trimming left V 3 bases short and J 0 bases short, with 10 bases between. The CDR3 is 15 residues long. Germline V gives CDR1 SGHRS, CDR2 YFSETQ. The CDR3 sequence is CASSYTNGSNQPQHF. The CDR3 bases are TGCGCCAGCAGCTACACCAATGGTAGCAATCAGCCCCAGCATTTT.

This chain joins TRBV6-5 and TRBJ1-4; D is undetermined. Trimming removed 0 bases from V and 0 bases from J, with 5 bases in between. Germline CDR1 reads MNHEY; CDR2 reads SVGAGI. The CDR3 length is 15 residues. The CDR3 spells CASSYSATTNEKLFF. The CDR3 DNA sequence: TGTGCCAGCAGTTACTCGGCCACAACTAATGAAAAACTGTTTTTT.

V gene TRBV20-1 combines with J gene TRBJ1-2, with D perhaps matching TRBD1 (5 bases). The V and J ends lost 3 bases and 6 bases respectively, with 17 bases between them. This CDR3 contains 14 residues. Per germline, CDR1 DFQATT and CDR2 SNEGSKA (reference sequence). CDR3 sequence: CSASRGRAENGYTF. CDR3 in DNA: TGCAGTGCTAGTAGGGGCAGGGCAGAAAATGGCTACACCTTC.

This chain joins TRBV11-2 and TRBJ1-4; 10 bases are shared with TRBD1. The CDR3 loop spans 17 amino acids. Germline trimming cut 5 bases from V and 0 bases from J; bases unmatched to any gene: 6. CDR1 and CDR2 from the germline V gene are SGHAT and FQNNGV. In DNA, the CDR3 is TGTGCCAGCAGCCCGCGACAGGGGGCGGCAACTAATGAAAAACTGTTTTTT. This translates into CASSPRQGAATNEKLFF.

This clone came up once. The chain carries TRBV29-1 and TRBJ2-4; TRBD2 is a possible D gene (5 bases). The germline gives CDR1 SQVTM, CDR2 ANQGSEA. Trimming took 0 bases from V and 1 from J, leaving 10 bases between them. CDR3 length equals 15 residues. The CDR3: CSVEERRGAKNIQYF. The CDR3 DNA is TGCAGCGTTGAAGAACGGCGCGGGGCCAAAAACATTCAGTACTTC.

This clone was seen more than once but under ten times. The V gene is TRBV2, the J gene TRBJ2-6, with D uncertain. The ends were cut back, 6 bases at V and 2 bases at J, with 14 bases in the middle. Germline assignment: CDR1 SNHLY and CDR2 FYNNEI. This CDR3 region has 16 residues. The CDR3 is CASRGADWTGANVLTF. CDR3 coding DNA: TGTGCCAGCAGGGGTGCAGACTGGACTGGGGCCAACGTCCTGACTTTC.

The chain has TRBV6-6 and TRBJ2-7; D may be TRBD2 (6 bases). Trimming shortened V by 5 bases and J by 3 bases, and 14 bases separated the two germline ends. Per germline, CDR1 MNHNY and CDR2 SVGAGI (reference sequence). CDR3 length: 14 amino acids. CDR3: CASSTPGRSYEQYV. CDR3 nucleotide sequence: TGTGCCAGCAGTACCCCAGGGAGGAGCTACGAGCAGTACGTC.

CDR3 nucleotides: TGTGCCAGCAGCCACAGGCGGGAGACCCAGTACTTC. Amino acid sequence: CASSHRRETQYF. The chain is built from TRBV12-3 or TRBV12-4 and TRBJ2-5, with D possibly being TRBD1 (5 bases). CDR3 length equals 12 residues. Trimming took 6 bases from V and 5 from J, leaving 10 bases between them.